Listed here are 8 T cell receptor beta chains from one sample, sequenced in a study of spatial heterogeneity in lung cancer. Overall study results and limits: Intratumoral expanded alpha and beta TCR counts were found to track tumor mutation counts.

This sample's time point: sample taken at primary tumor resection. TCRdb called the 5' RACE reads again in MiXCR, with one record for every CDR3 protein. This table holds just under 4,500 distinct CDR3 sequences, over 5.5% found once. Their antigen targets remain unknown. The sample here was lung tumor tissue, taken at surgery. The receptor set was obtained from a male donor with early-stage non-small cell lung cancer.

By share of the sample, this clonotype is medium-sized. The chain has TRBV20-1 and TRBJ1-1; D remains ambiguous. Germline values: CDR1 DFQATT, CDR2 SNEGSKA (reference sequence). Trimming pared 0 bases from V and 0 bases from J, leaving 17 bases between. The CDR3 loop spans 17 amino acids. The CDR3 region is CSARDLGVETLNTEAFF. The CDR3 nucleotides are TGCAGTGCTAGAGATCTCGGGGTGGAGACTTTGAACACTGAAGCTTTCTTT.

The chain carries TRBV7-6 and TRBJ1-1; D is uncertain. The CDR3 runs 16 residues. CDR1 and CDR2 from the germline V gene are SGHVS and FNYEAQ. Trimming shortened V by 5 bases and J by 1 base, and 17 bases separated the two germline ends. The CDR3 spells CASSPKEWSTNTEAFF. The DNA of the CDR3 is TGTGCCAGCAGCCCCAAGGAGTGGAGTACGAACACTGAAGCTTTCTTT. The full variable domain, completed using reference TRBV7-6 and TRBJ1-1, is GAGVSQSPRYKVTKRGQDVALRCDPISGHVSLYWYRQALGQGPEFLTYFNYEAQQDKSGLPNDRFSAERPEGSISTLTIQRTEQRDSAMYRCASSPKEWSTNTEAFFGQGTRLTVV.

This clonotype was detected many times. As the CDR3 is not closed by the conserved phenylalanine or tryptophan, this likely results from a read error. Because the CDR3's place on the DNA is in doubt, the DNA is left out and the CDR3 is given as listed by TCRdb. Here the CDR3 reads CASSPPGAGTKFS. V is TRBV18 and J is TRBJ2-1; the table's TRBD1 call for D was not verified on the DNA. CDR1 and CDR2 (germline): KGHSH, LQKENI. Termini included, the CDR3 measures 13 amino acids.

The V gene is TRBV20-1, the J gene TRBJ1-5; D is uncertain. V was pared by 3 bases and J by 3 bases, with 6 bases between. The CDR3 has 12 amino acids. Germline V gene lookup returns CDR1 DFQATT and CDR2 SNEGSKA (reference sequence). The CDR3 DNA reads TGCAGTGCTAGCAGACTCAATCAGCCCCAGCATTTT. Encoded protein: CSASRLNQPQHF.

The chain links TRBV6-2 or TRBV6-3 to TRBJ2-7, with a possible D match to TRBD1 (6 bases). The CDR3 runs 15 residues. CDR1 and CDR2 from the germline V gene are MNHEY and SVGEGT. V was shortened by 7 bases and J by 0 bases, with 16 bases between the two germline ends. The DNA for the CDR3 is TGTGCCAGCACCCCGATCGACAGGTCCTCCTACGAGCAGTACTTC. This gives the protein CASTPIDRSSYEQYF.

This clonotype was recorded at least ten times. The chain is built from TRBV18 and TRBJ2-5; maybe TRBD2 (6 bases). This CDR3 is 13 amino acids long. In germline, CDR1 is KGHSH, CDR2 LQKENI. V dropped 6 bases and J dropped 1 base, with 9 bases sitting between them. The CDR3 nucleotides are TGTGCCAGCTCCCGGGAGAGCCAAGAGACCCAGTACTTC. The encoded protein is CASSRESQETQYF.

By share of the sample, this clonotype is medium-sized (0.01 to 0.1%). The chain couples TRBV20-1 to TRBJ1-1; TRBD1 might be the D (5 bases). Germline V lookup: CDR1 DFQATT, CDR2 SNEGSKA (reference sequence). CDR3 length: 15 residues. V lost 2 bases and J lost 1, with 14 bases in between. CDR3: CSARSPAGGNTEAFF. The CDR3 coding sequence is TGCAGTGCTAGATCCCCTGCGGGGGGGAACACTGAAGCTTTCTTT.

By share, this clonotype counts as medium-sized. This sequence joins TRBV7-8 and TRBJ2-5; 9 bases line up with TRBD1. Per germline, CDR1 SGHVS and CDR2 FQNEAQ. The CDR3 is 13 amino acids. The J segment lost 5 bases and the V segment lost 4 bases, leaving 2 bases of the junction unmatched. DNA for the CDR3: TGTGCCAGCAGCTCGGACAGGGGTGAGACCCAGTACTTC. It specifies CASSSDRGETQYF.